The 21 T cell receptor beta chains below were found in one sample sequenced in a study of shared clonotypes between healthy human individuals. Some clones are missing from TCRdb's copy, which holds only in-frame ones; the method was immunoSEQ multiplex PCR. In the table there are some 1 million clones, roughly 80% of which are singletons. Sequencing was done on a sample of memory CD4+ T cells sorted from blood. Subset noted: CD45RA-negative fraction. The receptors derive from a man aged 18 to 30 in good health.

The table lists this clone with a few counts. V usage is TRBV7-6 and J usage is TRBJ2-1; a weak D match, TRBD2 (5 bases). CDR1 is SGHVS and CDR2 is FNYEAQ in the germline V gene. Between the trimmed V and J ends, which lost 5 bases and 9 bases, there was a span of 11 bases. CDR3 length: 12 amino acids. CDR3 in amino acids: CASSILAPEQFF. The CDR3 DNA is TGTGCCAGCAGCATCTTAGCGCCTGAGCAGTTCTTC.

The J gene is TRBJ2-7, the V gene TRBV5-6, with 14 positions matching TRBD2. This CDR3 contains 16 residues. Germline V gene sequence: CDR1 SGHDT, CDR2 YYEEEE. The V and J ends lost 6 bases and 6 bases, in that order; junction bases with no gene match: 11. CDR3 residues: CASTSNPGLAGVEQYF. The CDR3 DNA reads as TGTGCCAGCACCTCTAATCCGGGACTAGCGGGAGTCGAGCAGTACTTC.

This clone was recorded many times. This chain joins TRBV19 and TRBJ2-3; D perhaps matches TRBD2 (6 bases). Germline values: CDR1 LNHDA, CDR2 SQIVND (reference sequence). Trimming shortened V by 5 bases and J by 2 bases, and 14 bases separated the two germline ends. The CDR3 has 15 amino acids. CDR3 residues: CASSFGGVNTDTQYF. The CDR3 coding sequence is TGTGCCAGTAGTTTCGGCGGGGTAAACACAGATACGCAGTATTTT.

The gene calls are TRBV7-2 and TRBJ2-5, with 13 positions matching TRBD2. Trimming cost V 3 bases and J 4 bases; bases outside gene matches: 5. The CDR3 is 16 residues long. Germline V gene data show CDR1 as SGHTA and CDR2 as FQGNSA. CDR3 loop: CASSLGLAGRGETQYF. The CDR3 DNA follows: TGTGCCAGCAGCTTGGGACTAGCGGGACGGGGAGAGACCCAGTACTTC.

The V gene is TRBV28, the J gene TRBJ1-2; TRBD1 matches at 7 bases. The V gene's germline CDR1 is MDHEN and CDR2 SYDVKM. Losses at the gene ends were 1 base for V and 4 bases for J; bases not matched to a gene: 9. This CDR3 contains 16 residues. CDR3 loop: CASSLSGTALFYGYTF. DNA for the CDR3: TGTGCCAGCAGTTTATCGGGGACAGCTCTTTTCTATGGCTACACCTTC.

The chain carries TRBV20-1 and TRBJ2-3, with no clear D. This CDR3 is built from 11 residues. V lost 5 bases and J 5 bases, leaving 8 bases between the germline ends. CDR1 is DFQATT, CDR2 SNEGSKA, per germline (reference sequence). The CDR3 DNA sequence: TGCAGTGCTTCGGGTGGAGATACGCAGTATTTT. Its protein is CSASGGDTQYF.

The genes are TRBV7-2 and TRBJ2-5; 10 bases fit TRBD2. Trimming cost V 5 bases and J 5 bases; bases outside gene matches: 17. This CDR3 is built from 18 residues. Looked up from germline, CDR1 is SGHTA and CDR2 is FQGNSA. The CDR3 reads CASSLAASGRARWETQYF. The CDR3 DNA sequence: TGTGCCAGCAGCCTCGCCGCCAGCGGGAGGGCCAGGTGGGAGACCCAGTACTTC.

This clone was recorded many times. J is TRBJ1-2 and V is TRBV6-1, with D unclear. V shed 6 bases and J shed 2 bases, with 13 bases lying between them. The germline CDR1 and CDR2 sequences are MNHNS and SASEGT. The CDR3 sequence is 14 residues long. CDR3 loop: CASRMTVTNYGYTF. CDR3 DNA sequence: TGTGCCAGCAGGATGACCGTGACCAACTATGGCTACACCTTC.

The CDR3 DNA is TGTGCCTGGAGTGCAGGGGGACGGTATGGCTACACCTTC. Amino acids: CAWSAGGRYGYTF. The rearrangement uses TRBV30 and TRBJ1-2, with 7 nucleotides matching TRBD1. The CDR3 loop spans 13 amino acids. The J segment lost 5 bases and the V segment lost 1 base, leaving 4 bases of the junction unmatched. Per germline, CDR1 GTSNPN and CDR2 SVGIG (reference sequence).

Note on this clone: Other nucleotide sequences from this sample produce the same CDR3. The chain uses TRBV6-5 and TRBJ1-1; possible D gene TRBD1, 6 bases. The CDR3 length is 13 residues. V was clipped by 5 bases and J by 1 base, with 8 bases between them. Germline V CDR1 and CDR2: MNHEY, SVGAGI. CDR3 protein: CASSRTENTEAFF. For the CDR3, the DNA is TGTGCCAGCAGTCGGACAGAGAACACTGAAGCTTTCTTT.

The chain joins TRBV2 to TRBJ2-1; 9 bases align to TRBD1. Germline V gives CDR1 SNHLY, CDR2 FYNNEI. V trimming: 5 bases; J trimming: 0 bases; junction bases outside the gene matches: 17. This CDR3 is built from 20 residues. In DNA form, the CDR3 reads TGTGCCAGCAGTACTCCCGGGACAGGGTTGCTGGGATCCTCCTACAATGAGCAGTTCTTC. Protein: CASSTPGTGLLGSSYNEQFF.

The rearrangement links TRBV10-3 to TRBJ1-6; the D is unclear. In germline, CDR1 is ENHRY, CDR2 SYGVKD. Trimming cost V 3 bases and J 5 bases, with 5 bases left between them. CDR3 length equals 13 residues. The CDR3 DNA is TGTGCCATCAGTGACAGAAATAATTCACCCCTCCACTTT. Its protein is CAISDRNNSPLHF.

The gene calls are TRBV10-2 and TRBJ2-7, with D maybe TRBD2 (7 bases). This CDR3 spans 16 amino acids. Trimming stripped 6 bases from V and 4 bases from J, with 22 bases between. Germline V lookup: CDR1 WSHSY, CDR2 SAAADI. The CDR3 here is CASSPMARGGLYEQYF. The CDR3 DNA is TGCGCCAGCAGCCCGATGGCGAGGGGGGGGTTATACGAGCAGTACTTC.

This clone was seen only a few times. The chain uses TRBV6-1 and TRBJ2-7; a weak D match, TRBD2 (7 bases). The length of the CDR3 is 15 residues. Germline loops: CDR1 MNHNS, CDR2 SASEGT. V lost 2 bases and J lost 2, with 13 bases in between. The CDR3 loop reads CASSEPTGRAYEQYF. CDR3 DNA sequence: TGTGCCAGCAGTGAACCAACAGGGAGGGCCTACGAGCAGTACTTC.

V gene TRBV7-9 combines with J gene TRBJ2-3; the D gene is possibly TRBD2 (5 bases). CDR1 is SEHNR and CDR2 is FQNEAQ in the germline V gene (reference sequence). The CDR3 totals 16 residues. V was shortened by 0 bases and J by 5 bases, with 15 bases between the two germline ends. This CDR3 is CASSLASGGSGDTQYF. CDR3 in DNA: TGTGCCAGCAGCTTAGCGTCAGGAGGTTCGGGAGATACGCAGTATTTT.

The chain couples TRBV6-1 to TRBJ2-5, with 7 bases matching TRBD1. The V and J ends lost 1 base and 7 bases, in that order; junction bases with no gene match: 6. The CDR3 runs to 14 residues. Germline loops: CDR1 MNHNS, CDR2 SASEGT. The CDR3 region is CASSEGRGTGTQYF. Written as DNA, the CDR3 is TGTGCCAGCAGTGAAGGCAGGGGGACGGGGACCCAGTACTTC.

This clone was counted ten times or more. The chain couples TRBV30 to TRBJ1-1, with D unresolved. Between the trimmed V and J ends, which lost 2 bases and 5 bases, there was a span of 15 bases. Germline V gives CDR1 GTSNPN, CDR2 SVGIG (reference sequence). This CDR3 region has 14 residues. The CDR3 coding sequence is TGTGCCTGGAGTAATCTCACGCCCGGGACTGAAGCTTTCTTT. Protein sequence: CAWSNLTPGTEAFF.

The V call is TRBV6-1, the J call TRBJ1-5, with D uncertain. Trimming left V 3 bases short and J 6 bases short, with 12 bases between. CDR3 length equals 14 residues. Germline V gives CDR1 MNHNS, CDR2 SASEGT. The CDR3 is CASSDAAVVQPQHF. The CDR3 DNA follows: TGTGCCAGCAGTGATGCGGCAGTTGTTCAGCCCCAGCATTTT.

The chain is built from TRBV10-3 and TRBJ2-2; D gene unclear. The ends were cut back, 2 bases at V and 7 bases at J, with 17 bases in the middle. The CDR3 is made up of 16 amino acids. Germline CDR1 ENHRY, CDR2 SYGVKD. The CDR3 loop is CAISEPHVWRGGELFF. DNA for the CDR3: TGTGCCATCAGTGAGCCCCACGTTTGGAGAGGCGGGGAGCTGTTTTTT.

This rearrangement joins TRBV7-9 to TRBJ1-1, with TRBD1 matching 10 bases. Germline trimming cut 1 base from V and 14 bases from J; bases unmatched to any gene: 10. CDR3 length: 14 residues. The germline V gene encodes CDR1 SEHNR and CDR2 FQNEAQ (reference sequence). The chain's CDR3 is CASSLVAGTGEVFF. In nucleotides, the CDR3 is TGTGCCAGCAGCTTAGTAGCGGGGACAGGGGAGGTGTTCTTT.

This clone was found a few times. CDR3 in DNA: TGTGCCAGCAGCTTAACGGAGGGGAACATTCAGTACTTC. This translates into CASSLTEGNIQYF. V gene TRBV7-3 combines with J gene TRBJ2-4; perhaps TRBD2 as D (6 bases). The germline V and J ends were trimmed by 0 bases and 7 bases, with 7 bases remaining between them. CDR3 length: 13 residues. Germline-derived CDR1 and CDR2 are SGHTA and FQGTGA. Complete variable domain (other parts from reference TRBV7-3 and TRBJ2-4): GAGVSQTPSNKVTEKGKYVELRCDPISGHTALYWYRQSLGQGPEFLIYFQGTGAADDSGLPNDRFFAVRPEGSVSTLKIQRTERGDSAVYLCASSLTEGNIQYFGAGTRLSVL.